A selection of T cell receptor beta chains follows, all from one sample in a study of T cell responses to AZD1222 COVID-19 vaccine. Repertoires were generated with immunoSEQ multiplex PCR, while TCRdb's copy carries only in-frame clones and drops some. The sample has around 140,000 clones; 80% to 90% are singletons. Material: peripheral blood, obtained on day 0 of AZD1222 vaccination. These receptors were obtained from an adult in good health. The CDR3 runs from the conserved cysteine through the conserved F or W. D genes are given only for firm matches. Size tells how often a clone was seen (once, few, many) or the class of an expanded clone, and some rows leave it out.

CDR3aa	CDR3nt	j_gene	abundance	d_gene	v_gene
CASSPRGGQNTEAFF	TGTGCCAGCAGCCCGCGGGGGGGGCAGAACACTGAAGCTTTCTTT	TRBJ1-1	-	-	TRBV7-6
CASSQDLPDNYGYTF	TGTGCCAGCAGCCAAGATCTTCCAGATAACTATGGCTACACCTTC	TRBJ1-2	-	-	TRBV4-2
CASSPPNHSNQPQHF	TGTGCCAGCTCACCACCGAATCATAGCAATCAGCCCCAGCATTTT	TRBJ1-5	-	-	TRBV18
CASGDSGTKETQYF	TGTGCCAGCGGGGACAGCGGTACCAAGGAGACCCAGTACTTC	TRBJ2-5	-	TRBD1	TRBV2
CASSSWPGDTEAFF	TGTGCCAGCAGTTCCTGGCCGGGGGACACTGAAGCTTTCTTT	TRBJ1-1	few	-	TRBV13
CASSWTGGTETQYF	TGCGCCAGCAGCTGGACAGGGGGCACAGAGACCCAGTACTTC	TRBJ2-5	-	TRBD1	TRBV5-1
CASRPRSGGSYNEQFF	TGTGCCAGCAGGCCAAGGTCAGGGGGCTCCTACAATGAGCAGTTCTTC	TRBJ2-1	few	TRBD1	TRBV28
CARAHGGRMETQYF	TGTGCCAGAGCCCATGGGGGGCGCATGGAGACCCAGTACTTC	TRBJ2-5	-	-	TRBV21-1
CASSHPPGTGEQPQHF	TGCGCCAGCAGCCACCCCCCCGGGACAGGTGAACAGCCCCAGCATTTT	TRBJ1-5	-	TRBD1	TRBV4-1
CAWSANLGSQPQHF	TGTGCCTGGAGTGCCAACCTCGGGAGTCAGCCCCAGCATTTT	TRBJ1-5	-	-	TRBV30
CASSMTGGDQPQHF	TGTGCCAGCAGCATGACAGGGGGAGATCAGCCCCAGCATTTT	TRBJ1-5	-	TRBD1	TRBV5-6
CASKGGVPSTEAFF	TGTGCCAGTAAAGGGGGCGTTCCGAGCACTGAAGCTTTCTTT	TRBJ1-1	-	TRBD1	TRBV19
CASSHGGVTSYEQYF	TGTGCCAGCAGTCACGGGGGGGTCACCTCCTACGAGCAGTACTTC	TRBJ2-7	-	TRBD2	TRBV2
CASSLDAEVVYGYTF	TGTGCCAGCAGCTTAGACGCGGAGGTAGTCTATGGCTACACCTTC	TRBJ1-2	-	-	TRBV11-2
CSASVVYEQYF	TGCAGTGCTAGCGTAGTCTACGAGCAGTACTTC	TRBJ2-7	-	-	TRBV20-1
CASSQESSGVSQQFF	TGTGCCAGCAGCCAGGAATCGAGCGGGGTTTCTCAGCAGTTCTTC	TRBJ2-1	-	TRBD2	TRBV4-2
CASSDRGRLYGYTF	TGTGCCAGTAGTGACAGGGGACGACTCTATGGCTACACCTTC	TRBJ1-2	-	TRBD1	TRBV19
CASSEAGAPYEQYF	TGCGCCAGCAGTGAGGCCGGAGCCCCCTACGAGCAGTACTTC	TRBJ2-7	few	-	TRBV10-1
CASSPSRGGEQYF	TGTGCCAGCAGTCCTAGTCGGGGGGGCGAGCAGTACTTC	TRBJ2-7	-	TRBD2	TRBV12-3/TRBV12-4
CASSRRRDRGSLGTEAFF	TGCGCCAGCAGCAGGCGAAGGGACAGGGGTTCTCTGGGCACTGAAGCTTTCTTT	TRBJ1-1	-	TRBD1	TRBV5-1
CASSRKIEGWWATNEKLFF	TGTGCCAGCAGCCGGAAGATCGAAGGATGGTGGGCAACTAATGAAAAACTGTTTTTT	TRBJ1-4	few	-	TRBV14
CASGPQRDEAFF	TGTGCCAGCGGGCCCCAACGGGATGAAGCTTTCTTT	TRBJ1-1	-	-	TRBV11-2
CASSPGTGFETQYF	TGCGCCAGCAGCCCCGGGACCGGTTTTGAGACCCAGTACTTC	TRBJ2-5	-	-	TRBV5-1
CVSRDIGNTIYF	TGTGTCAGCAGGGACATTGGAAACACCATATATTTT	TRBJ1-3	few	-	TRBV2
CASSHRDRVVEQYF	TGTGCCAGCAGCCACCGGGACAGGGTAGTCGAGCAGTACTTC	TRBJ2-7	-	TRBD1	TRBV5-6
CASSKTSGAGGDTQYF	TGTGCCAGCAGCAAGACTAGCGGGGCTGGAGGAGATACGCAGTATTTT	TRBJ2-3	-	TRBD2	TRBV5-4
CAWSGLHDAQYF	TGTGCCTGGAGTGGACTTCACGACGCGCAGTATTTT	TRBJ2-3	-	-	TRBV30
CASSPGQGNYGYTF	TGTGCCAGCAGCCCGGGACAGGGAAACTATGGCTACACCTTC	TRBJ1-2	-	TRBD1	TRBV9
CASSQDAWGPSQYF	TGTGCCAGCAGCCAAGATGCTTGGGGGCCAAGTCAGTACTTC	TRBJ2-7	once	-	TRBV14
CASSFRGRSDTQYF	TGCGCCAGCAGCTTTAGGGGAAGGTCGGATACGCAGTATTTT	TRBJ2-3	few	-	TRBV5-1
CTRAQGIYGEKLFF	TGCACCAGGGCCCAGGGTATATACGGTGAAAAACTGTTTTTT	TRBJ1-4	-	-	TRBV1
CASSQGLAITEQFF	TGTGCCAGCAGCCAGGGACTAGCGATCACGGAGCAGTTCTTC	TRBJ2-1	-	TRBD2	TRBV9
CASSQGQGVPYGYTF	TGCGCCAGCAGCCAAGGACAGGGAGTTCCCTATGGCTACACCTTC	TRBJ1-2	-	TRBD1	TRBV4-1
CEGCWASLGELFF	TGTGAAGGCTGTTGGGCGTCACTCGGGGAGCTGTTTTTT	TRBJ2-2	-	-	TRBV27
CASSAGFSDGYTF	TGTGCCAGTAGTGCGGGGTTTAGCGATGGCTACACCTTC	TRBJ1-2	-	-	TRBV19
CASRHNRGNYGYTF	TGTGCCAGCAGACATAACAGGGGAAACTATGGCTACACCTTC	TRBJ1-2	-	TRBD1	TRBV28
CASSPGIDLTGELFF	TGTGCCAGCAGCCCCGGGATCGATCTCACCGGGGAGCTGTTTTTT	TRBJ2-2	-	-	TRBV28
CASSLRSDRGDIQYF	TGCGCCAGCAGCTTGAGGTCAGACAGAGGGGACATTCAGTACTTC	TRBJ2-4	-	-	TRBV5-1
CASSPLASATDSYEQYF	TGTGCCAGCTCACCACTCGCTAGCGCCACCGACTCCTACGAGCAGTACTTC	TRBJ2-7	-	-	TRBV18
CASSLQTQNYGYTF	TGTGCCAGCAGCTTGCAAACGCAGAACTATGGCTACACCTTC	TRBJ1-2	-	-	TRBV7-9
CASSQGTGTAFYNSPLHF	TGTGCCAGCAGCCAAGGGACAGGGACGGCGTTTTATAATTCACCCCTCCACTTT	TRBJ1-6	-	TRBD1	TRBV3-1/TRBV3-2
CATSSLQGPNEKLFF	TGTGCCACCAGCAGTCTGCAGGGGCCTAATGAAAAACTGTTTTTT	TRBJ1-4	-	-	TRBV15
CASSPPGQGRGHTEAFF	TGCGCCAGCAGCCCCCCGGGACAGGGGAGAGGTCACACTGAAGCTTTCTTT	TRBJ1-1	-	TRBD1	TRBV5-1
CASSQDLKASEQFF	TGTGCCAGCAGCCAAGATTTAAAAGCTAGTGAGCAGTTCTTC	TRBJ2-1	-	-	TRBV3-1/TRBV3-2
CASSRDFRGETQYF	TGCGCCAGCAGCCGCGACTTTAGGGGCGAGACCCAGTACTTC	TRBJ2-5	-	-	TRBV4-1
CASSRQGDSPLHF	TGTGCCAGCAGCCGACAGGGCGATTCACCCCTCCACTTT	TRBJ1-6	-	TRBD1	TRBV12-3/TRBV12-4
CASSRTPPGTSGGRWVYF	TGTGCCAGCAGTCGCACTCCCCCCGGGACTAGCGGGGGCCGGTGGGTGTACTTC	TRBJ2-7	-	TRBD2	TRBV6-6
CASSTGDPFYGYTF	TGTGCCAGCAGCACAGGGGACCCCTTCTATGGCTACACCTTC	TRBJ1-2	-	TRBD1	TRBV27
CASSYSGFTEAFF	TGTGCCAGCAGTTACTCGGGCTTCACTGAAGCTTTCTTT	TRBJ1-1	-	-	TRBV6-5
CASRWDNTGELFF	TGTGCCAGCAGATGGGACAACACCGGGGAGCTGTTTTTT	TRBJ2-2	-	-	TRBV6-5
CASSSTSGRAGEQFF	TGTGCCAGCTCATCGACTAGCGGGAGGGCCGGTGAGCAGTTCTTC	TRBJ2-1	-	TRBD2	TRBV18
CAWSIADSTDTQYF	TGTGCCTGGAGTATAGCGGATAGCACAGATACGCAGTATTTT	TRBJ2-3	-	-	TRBV30
CASSPPGQGSEKLFF	TGTGCCAGCTCACCACCGGGACAGGGGAGTGAAAAACTGTTTTTT	TRBJ1-4	-	TRBD1	TRBV18
CASSAGGYTEAFF	TGTGCCAGCAGTGCTGGGGGGTACACTGAAGCTTTCTTT	TRBJ1-1	-	-	TRBV2
CASRVRFSGNTIYF	TGTGCCAGTAGGGTCAGATTCTCTGGAAACACCATATATTTT	TRBJ1-3	-	-	TRBV19